Below are 13 T cell receptor beta chains sequenced from a single sample in a study of CD8 T cells in Susac syndrome. Random-hexamer reverse transcription was applied to roughly 0.5 to 1 ug RNA. TCRdb re-derived calls from the immunoSEQ multiplex PCR reads in MiXCR, one entry per CDR3 protein. The table has about 83,000 distinct CDR3 sequences, roughly 96% seen once. Specimen: CD8+ T cells from PBMCs. All receptors come from a human donor with Susac syndrome.

The rearrangement joins TRBV7-9 to TRBJ1-6; D possibly corresponds to TRBD1 (5 bases). Germline CDR1 is SEHNR and CDR2 is FQNEAQ (reference sequence). The CDR3 is 13 amino acids. V shed 5 bases and J shed 17 bases, with 19 bases lying between them. CDR3: CASSPQGRPLVHF. CDR3 nucleotides: TGTGCCAGCAGCCCCCAGGGACGGCCCCTAGTCCACTTT.

The chain combines TRBV9 with TRBJ2-6, with 8 bases matching TRBD2. There are 18 residues in the CDR3. CDR1 and CDR2 (germline): SGDLS, YYNGEE. After removal of 2 bases from V and 2 bases from J, the junction contained 9 bases not matched to a gene. The CDR3 coding sequence is TGTGCCAGCAGCGTGGCGGGAGGACCCGGGCCTGGGGCCAACGTCCTGACTTTC. The encoded protein is CASSVAGGPGPGANVLTF.

For the CDR3, the DNA is TGCAGTGCTAGCACACTCCAGGAATATAATTCACCCCTCCACTTT. This codes for CSASTLQEYNSPLHF. This chain connects TRBV20-1 to TRBJ1-6; D uncertain. V gave up 3 bases and J gave up 4 bases, with 13 bases separating them. The CDR3 contains 15 residues. Per germline, CDR1 DFQATT and CDR2 SNEGSKA (reference sequence).

This rearrangement joins TRBV6-6 to TRBJ1-5; D unresolved. With 7 bases removed from V and 0 bases from J, the gap between germline ends came to 7 bases. In germline, CDR1 is MNHNY, CDR2 SVGAGI (reference sequence). The CDR3 loop spans 13 amino acids. In DNA form, the CDR3 reads TGTGCCAGCAACGAGGGTAGCAATCAGCCCCAGCATTTT. As protein: CASNEGSNQPQHF.

The V gene is TRBV19, the J gene TRBJ2-1, with 7 bases that match TRBD2. CDR3 length: 15 residues. V shed 6 bases and J 3 bases; nucleotides not matched to a gene: 8. Germline V gene lookup returns CDR1 LNHDA and CDR2 SQIVND (reference sequence). The CDR3 sequence is CASSRERDLYNEQFF. In DNA, the CDR3 is TGTGCCAGTAGCCGCGAGCGGGACCTCTACAATGAGCAGTTCTTC.

This clonotype occurred once. The gene calls are TRBV20-1 and TRBJ1-4, with D unresolved. Trimming removed 2 bases from V and 5 bases from J, with 9 bases in between. CDR1 is DFQATT and CDR2 is SNEGSKA in the germline V gene (reference sequence). The CDR3 consists of 13 residues. The CDR3 bases are TGCAGTGCTAGACCATCCATCAATGAAAAACTGTTTTTT. It is translated as CSARPSINEKLFF.

The chain has TRBV9 and TRBJ2-1; a weak D match, TRBD2 (6 bases). The CDR3 covers 17 residues. The germline gives CDR1 SGDLS, CDR2 YYNGEE. Trimming left V 4 bases short and J 7 bases short, with 24 bases between. For the CDR3, the DNA is TGTGCCAGCAGCCCCAACGACTATCCAGCGGGTTCTAATGAGCAGTTCTTC. Protein product: CASSPNDYPAGSNEQFF.

The rearrangement joins TRBV7-2 to TRBJ2-7, with 13 nucleotides matching TRBD2. The CDR3 has 16 amino acids. The V segment lost 3 bases and the J segment 0 bases; nucleotides outside the gene matches: 2. The germline gives CDR1 SGHTA, CDR2 FQGNSA. Written as DNA, the CDR3 is TGTGCCAGCAGCTTGGGACTAGCGGGGCTCTCCTACGAGCAGTACTTC. It translates to CASSLGLAGLSYEQYF.

The gene calls are TRBV27 and TRBJ2-7; unclear D gene. The CDR3 length is 13 residues. The V end was cut by 2 bases, the J end by 6 bases, with 11 bases between. Germline V gene sequence: CDR1 MNHEY, CDR2 SMNVEV (reference sequence). The CDR3 DNA follows: TGTGCCAGCAGTTTAGGACCGAAACGCGAGCAGTACTTC. Amino acid sequence: CASSLGPKREQYF.

The chain uses TRBV7-3 and TRBJ2-1; TRBD2 aligns across 7 bases. Trimming took 2 bases from V and 5 from J; bases not matched to a gene: 0. Germline assignment: CDR1 SGHTA and CDR2 FQGTGA. This CDR3 is built from 13 residues. The CDR3 spells CASSLLADNEQFF. CDR3 coding DNA: TGTGCCAGCAGCTTACTAGCGGACAATGAGCAGTTCTTC.

This chain links TRBV20-1 with TRBJ2-7, with 11 nucleotides matching TRBD2. Trimming at V came to 8 bases and at J to 1 base, leaving 4 bases not matched to a gene. The CDR3 contains 13 residues. CDR1 is DFQATT and CDR2 is SNEGSKA in the germline V gene (reference sequence). CDR3 sequence (DNA): TGCAGTACCCGACTAGCGGGGTCCTACGAGCAGTACGTC. Translating it yields CSTRLAGSYEQYV.

The J gene is TRBJ2-7, the V gene TRBV6-2 or TRBV6-3; D not certain. In germline, CDR1 is MNHEY, CDR2 SVGEGT. This CDR3 comprises 12 residues. V gave up 3 bases and J gave up 2 bases, with 5 bases separating them. CDR3 sequence reads: CASSYSTYEQYF. CDR3 in DNA: TGTGCCAGCAGTTATTCTACCTACGAGCAGTACTTC.

This chain links TRBV29-1 with TRBJ2-7; D ambiguous. Germline V gene data show CDR1 as SQVTM and CDR2 as ANQGSEA. This CDR3 region has 9 residues. Trimming removed 4 bases at V and 7 bases at J, with 5 bases between. The DNA for the CDR3 is TGCAGCGTTGGGCCTGAGCAGTACTTC. This translates into CSVGPEQYF.